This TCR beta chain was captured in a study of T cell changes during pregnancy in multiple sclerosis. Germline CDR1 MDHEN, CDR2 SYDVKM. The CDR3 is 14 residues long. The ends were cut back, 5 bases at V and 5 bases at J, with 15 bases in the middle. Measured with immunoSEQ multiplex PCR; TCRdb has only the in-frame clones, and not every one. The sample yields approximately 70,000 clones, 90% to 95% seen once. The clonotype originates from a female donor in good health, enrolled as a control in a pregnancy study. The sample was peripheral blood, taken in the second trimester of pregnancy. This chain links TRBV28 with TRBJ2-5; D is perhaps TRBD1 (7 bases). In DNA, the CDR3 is TGTGCCAGCAGTCTATCCTCAGGGGGGGAGACCCAGTACTTC. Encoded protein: CASSLSSGGETQYF.